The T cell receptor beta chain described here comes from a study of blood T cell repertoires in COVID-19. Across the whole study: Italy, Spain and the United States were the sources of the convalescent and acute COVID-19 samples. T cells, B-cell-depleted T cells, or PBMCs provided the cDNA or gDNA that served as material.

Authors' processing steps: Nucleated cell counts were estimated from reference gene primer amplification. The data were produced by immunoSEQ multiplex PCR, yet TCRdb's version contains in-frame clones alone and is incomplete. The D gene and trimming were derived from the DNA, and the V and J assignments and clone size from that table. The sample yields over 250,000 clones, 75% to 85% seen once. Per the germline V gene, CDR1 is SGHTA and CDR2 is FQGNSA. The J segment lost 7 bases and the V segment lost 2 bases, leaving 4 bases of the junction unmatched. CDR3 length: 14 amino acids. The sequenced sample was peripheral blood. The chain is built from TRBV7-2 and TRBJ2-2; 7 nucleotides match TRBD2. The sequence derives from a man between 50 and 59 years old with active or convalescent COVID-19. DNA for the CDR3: TGTGCCAGCAGCTTATTTAGGGAGGGCGGGGAGCTGTTTTTT. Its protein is CASSLFREGGELFF.